The TCR beta chain under discussion was sequenced for a study of T cells in Graves' hyperthyroidism and ophthalmopathy. Graves' hyperthyroidism was deemed stable absent ophthalmopathy progression within 18 months. These patients, aged 18 to 65, had recently diagnosed hyperthyroidism lasting under 2 months. Used for diagnoses were clinical symptoms, serum thyroxine and TRAb, thyroid ultrasound and orbital computed tomography. Notes on the study in general: Stable hyperthyroidism was separated from ophthalmopathy by a model based on 13 V-J features.

TCR beta CDR3 regions were amplified from RNA transcripts. An initial round of RT-PCR targeting the TCR CDR3 relied on the HTBI primer set. TCRdb re-called the multiplex PCR reads through MiXCR, storing one row per CDR3 protein. The profile shows under 650,000 distinct CDR3 sequences, 15% to 20% of them singletons. This clonotype has only a few counts. Its target is unknown. The receptor's source is a woman aged 25 to 39 with Graves' hyperthyroidism. The sequenced material came from blood.

CDR3 sequence (DNA): TGCGCCAGCAGCTTGGAGGCGGGAGGCCACCAAGAGACCCAGTACTTC. It is translated as CASSLEAGGHQETQYF. The genes are TRBV5-1 and TRBJ2-5; 8 positions agree with TRBD2. The V gene end was trimmed by 0 bases and the J gene end by 0 bases; junction bases not matched to a gene: 4. CDR1 and CDR2 from the germline V gene are SGHRS and YFSETQ. The CDR3 is 16 residues long.